The 27 T cell receptor beta chains below were found in one sample sequenced in a study of blood T cell repertoires in COVID-19. Sequenced by immunoSEQ multiplex PCR; TCRdb stores in-frame clones only, minus some. The sample records around 310,000 clones, nearly 90% being singletons. The sample was peripheral blood. The receptors were gathered from a woman in her forties with COVID-19, enrolled during active disease.

The chain recombines TRBV23-1 with TRBJ1-1; TRBD1 matches at 7 bases. Being an ORF, TRBV23-1 has a function that is uncertain. The CDR3 loop spans 15 amino acids. The V and J ends lost 0 bases and 1 base, in that order; junction bases with no gene match: 2. The CDR3 region has the DNA TGCGCCAGCAGTCAATCTAACAGGGGGAACACTGAAGCTTTCTTT. This codes for CASSQSNRGNTEAFF.

This clone was detected a few times. The V call is TRBV10-3, the J call TRBJ1-2; D is unresolved. This CDR3 spans 12 amino acids. Germline values: CDR1 ENHRY, CDR2 SYGVKD. V lost 4 bases, J lost 7 bases, and 10 bases lay in between. The CDR3 sequence is CAISGPSGGYTF. CDR3 coding DNA: TGTGCCATCAGTGGTCCCTCCGGTGGCTACACCTTC.

The CDR3 loop reads CATSTKGQGAVSQPQHF. CDR3 bases: TGTGCCACCAGCACCAAAGGTCAGGGGGCCGTCAGTCAGCCCCAGCATTTT. The chain recombines TRBV15 with TRBJ1-5; 8 bases align to TRBD1. CDR3 length equals 17 residues. Germline CDR1 reads LNHNV; CDR2 reads YYDKDF (reference sequence). Trimming took 4 bases from V and 6 from J; bases not matched to a gene: 14.

The sample holds a few counts of this clone. The chain joins TRBV9 to TRBJ1-6, with 8 bases fitting TRBD1. Losses at the gene ends were 2 bases for V and 7 bases for J; bases not matched to a gene: 2. The CDR3 covers 14 residues. In germline, CDR1 is SGDLS, CDR2 YYNGEE. The CDR3 spells CASSVRTGNSPLHF. CDR3 DNA sequence: TGTGCCAGCAGCGTCCGGACAGGGAATTCACCCCTCCACTTT.

The DNA of the CDR3 is TGTGCCAGCAGTTATAGGGACAGGGTTAATGAAAAACTGTTTTTT. It yields the protein CASSYRDRVNEKLFF. This chain uses TRBV28 with TRBJ1-4; 9 positions match TRBD1. The germline CDR1 and CDR2 sequences are MDHEN and SYDVKM. The CDR3 extends over 15 amino acids. V lost 4 bases and J lost 4; bases outside the gene matches: 4.

The chain employs TRBV19 and TRBJ1-4, with a possible D match to TRBD1 (5 bases). CDR3 length: 16 residues. CDR1 is LNHDA and CDR2 is SQIVND in the germline V gene (reference sequence). The germline V and J ends were trimmed by 6 bases and 7 bases, with 21 bases remaining between them. The CDR3 DNA sequence: TGTGCCAGTAGCAAAAACCAGGGAAACCTGGGTGAAAAACTGTTTTTT. It translates to CASSKNQGNLGEKLFF.

The V call is TRBV2, the J call TRBJ2-5; D may be TRBD1 (5 bases). Germline V lookup: CDR1 SNHLY, CDR2 FYNNEI. V lost 7 bases, J lost 5 bases, and 11 bases lay in between. The CDR3 has 12 amino acids. CDR3 region: CASTGLGETQYF. CDR3 bases: TGTGCCAGCACAGGGTTGGGCGAGACCCAGTACTTC.

The chain couples TRBV27 to TRBJ1-6, with D unresolved. Trimming removed 3 bases at V and 5 bases at J, with 11 bases between. Germline V gives CDR1 MNHEY, CDR2 SMNVEV (reference sequence). The CDR3 sequence is 15 residues long. CDR3 bases: TGTGCCAGCAGTTTGTCGGGAGATAATAATTCACCCCTCCACTTT. Protein sequence: CASSLSGDNNSPLHF.

CDR3 residues: CASSPRTGVNTIYF. CDR3 DNA sequence: TGTGCCAGCAGCCCTCGGACAGGGGTAAACACCATATATTTT. The genes are TRBV7-2 and TRBJ1-3; 9 positions match TRBD1. CDR1 and CDR2 (germline): SGHTA, FQGNSA. The CDR3 sequence is 14 residues long. V lost 5 bases and J lost 6; bases outside the gene matches: 5.

The table lists this clone with a few counts. V is TRBV2 and J is TRBJ1-4; D unclear. V dropped 3 bases and J dropped 0 bases, with 8 bases sitting between them. Per germline, CDR1 SNHLY and CDR2 FYNNEI. This CDR3 comprises 15 residues. The CDR3 spells CASSDKAATNEKLFF. The CDR3 DNA sequence: TGTGCCAGCAGTGATAAGGCGGCAACTAATGAAAAACTGTTTTTT. Together with reference TRBV2 and TRBJ1-4, the CDR3 gives the full variable domain: EPEVTQTPSHQVTQMGQEVILRCVPISNHLYFYWYRQILGQKVEFLVSFYNNEISEKSEIFDDQFSVERPDGSNFTLKIRSTKLEDSAMYFCASSDKAATNEKLFFGSGTQLSVL.

V is TRBV5-1 and J is TRBJ2-7; weak D call: TRBD2 (6 bases). V was shortened by 0 bases and J by 0 bases, with 13 bases between the two germline ends. Germline V lookup: CDR1 SGHRS, CDR2 YFSETQ. The length of the CDR3 is 16 residues. The CDR3, as DNA: TGCGCCAGCAGCTTGGCCTTAGGGACTTTCTCCTACGAGCAGTACTTC. This encodes CASSLALGTFSYEQYF.

The rearrangement joins TRBV25-1 to TRBJ1-5; D is perhaps TRBD1 (6 bases). The ends were cut back, 4 bases at V and 4 bases at J, with 8 bases in the middle. CDR1 and CDR2 (germline): MGHDK, SYGVNS. The CDR3 contains 13 residues. For the CDR3, the DNA is TGTGCCAGCAGTGCTCAGGGGAATCAGCCCCAGCATTTT. Translation gives CASSAQGNQPQHF.

This clone showed up just a few times. V gene TRBV24-1 combines with J gene TRBJ2-5; 8 bases are shared with TRBD1. V trimming: 7 bases; J trimming: 4 bases; junction bases outside the gene matches: 13. CDR3 size: 16 residues. The germline gives CDR1 KGHDR, CDR2 SFDVKD. For the CDR3, the DNA is TGTGCCACCAGCCGTGGACAGGGAGAAGTGGGAGAGACCCAGTACTTC. Translated, it gives CATSRGQGEVGETQYF.

The V gene is TRBV27, the J gene TRBJ1-6; D may be TRBD1 (5 bases). Germline CDR1 MNHEY, CDR2 SMNVEV (reference sequence). The V end was cut by 1 base, the J end by 13 bases, with 8 bases between. This CDR3 has 12 residues. CDR3 DNA sequence: TGTGCCAGCAGTTTATTCCAGGGCCCCCTCCACTTT. This codes for CASSLFQGPLHF.

The gene calls are TRBV27 and TRBJ2-7; D not resolved. The CDR3 consists of 15 residues. The germline V gene encodes CDR1 MNHEY and CDR2 SMNVEV (reference sequence). V lost 4 bases, J lost 5 bases, and 18 bases lay in between. The CDR3 loop reads CASSSLFTYVHEQYF. CDR3 in DNA: TGTGCCAGCAGTTCGCTGTTTACCTATGTCCACGAGCAGTACTTC.

The V gene is TRBV5-1, the J gene TRBJ2-2, with TRBD1 identical over 7 bases. In germline, CDR1 is SGHRS, CDR2 YFSETQ. The V gene end was trimmed by 6 bases and the J gene end by 5 bases; junction bases not matched to a gene: 10. This CDR3 is 15 amino acids long. In DNA form, the CDR3 reads TGCGCCAGCACCCCGTACAGGGGAATGACCGGGGAGCTGTTTTTT. Its protein is CASTPYRGMTGELFF.

The J gene is TRBJ1-2, the V gene TRBV7-3; D ambiguous. The V end was cut by 5 bases, the J end by 2 bases, with 12 bases between. CDR1 SGHTA and CDR2 FQGTGA come from the germline V gene. The CDR3 covers 14 residues. This CDR3 reads CASSPEGGNYGYTF. For the CDR3, the DNA is TGTGCCAGCAGCCCCGAGGGTGGAAACTATGGCTACACCTTC.

The chain joins TRBV27 to TRBJ2-7, with TRBD2 as a possible D gene (5 bases). The germline V gene has CDR1 MNHEY and CDR2 SMNVEV (reference sequence). The CDR3 length is 13 residues. Trimming removed 3 bases from V and 3 bases from J, with 9 bases in between. The CDR3 sequence: CASSFGVLYEQYF. The DNA of the CDR3 is TGTGCCAGCAGTTTCGGGGTTCTCTACGAGCAGTACTTC.

This chain connects TRBV27 to TRBJ1-1, with a tentative D call TRBD1 (6 bases). In germline, CDR1 is MNHEY, CDR2 SMNVEV (reference sequence). The CDR3 spans 14 residues. Trimming left V 1 base short and J 1 base short, with 7 bases between. Here the CDR3 DNA reads TGTGCCAGCAGTTTATTGGGACAGAACACTGAAGCTTTCTTT. As protein: CASSLLGQNTEAFF.

The V and J genes are TRBV5-1 and TRBJ1-1, with TRBD1 as a possible D gene (6 bases). The CDR3 consists of 14 residues. Trimming stripped 7 bases from V and 2 bases from J, with 15 bases between. CDR1 and CDR2 (germline): SGHRS, YFSETQ. Here the CDR3 DNA reads TGCGCCAGCCTTGAGGGGGACGTCAACACTGAAGCTTTCTTT. This codes for CASLEGDVNTEAFF. The full variable domain, with the rest looked up from reference TRBV5-1 and TRBJ1-1, is KAGVTQTPRYLIKTRGQQVTLSCSPISGHRSVSWYQQTPGQGLQFLFEYFSETQRNKGNFPGRFSGRQFSNSRSEMNVSTLELGDSALYLCASLEGDVNTEAFFGQGTRLTVV.

The J gene is TRBJ2-7, the V gene TRBV27, with TRBD2 identical over 12 bases. After removal of 2 bases from V and 5 bases from J, the junction contained 7 bases not matched to a gene. This CDR3 region has 16 residues. Looked up from germline, CDR1 is MNHEY and CDR2 is SMNVEV (reference sequence). The CDR3 DNA is TGTGCCAGCAGTTTACGGACTAGCGGGGAGGTAAACGAGCAGTACTTC. As protein: CASSLRTSGEVNEQYF.

The chain recombines TRBV30 with TRBJ1-5; TRBD1 matches at 8 bases. Per germline, CDR1 GTSNPN and CDR2 SVGIG (reference sequence). Trimming took 3 bases from V and 4 from J; bases not matched to a gene: 11. CDR3 size: 16 residues. The CDR3: CAWRTTGTGPNQPQHF. CDR3 in DNA: TGTGCCTGGAGAACCACCGGGACAGGCCCAAATCAGCCCCAGCATTTT.

This sequence joins TRBV10-3 and TRBJ2-5; 8 bases are shared with TRBD2. The length of the CDR3 is 13 residues. V dropped 6 bases and J dropped 4; count of bases not matched to a gene: 4. CDR1 and CDR2 (germline): ENHRY, SYGVKD. CDR3 residues: CAISGGATETQYF. DNA for the CDR3: TGTGCCATCAGCGGGGGGGCCACAGAGACCCAGTACTTC.

Turning to this clone: Other nucleotide sequences from this sample produce the same CDR3. The CDR3 spells CATSRETANYGYTF. The DNA of the CDR3 is TGTGCCACCAGCAGAGAGACAGCGAACTATGGCTACACCTTC. The chain combines TRBV15 with TRBJ1-2; D perhaps matches TRBD1 (5 bases). This CDR3 region has 14 residues. Germline V gives CDR1 LNHNV, CDR2 YYDKDF (reference sequence). V lost 0 bases and J lost 2, with 7 bases in between.

The chain uses TRBV27 and TRBJ1-1; 10 positions agree with TRBD1. CDR1 is MNHEY and CDR2 is SMNVEV in the germline V gene (reference sequence). CDR3 length equals 16 residues. The junction had 12 bases not matched to a gene; V was cut back by 5 bases and J by 6 bases. CDR3 sequence: CASSPSLRTGGAEAFF. The CDR3 DNA reads as TGTGCCAGCAGTCCATCTCTCCGGACAGGGGGTGCTGAAGCTTTCTTT.

The chain joins TRBV4-3 to TRBJ2-1, with 8 bases lining up with TRBD1. CDR3 length equals 16 residues. Looked up from germline, CDR1 is LGHNA and CDR2 is YSLEER. V gave up 1 base and J gave up 4 bases; unmatched junction bases: 6. CDR3 residues: CASSQAQGARYNEQFF. The CDR3 nucleotides read TGCGCCAGCAGCCAAGCTCAGGGGGCGCGATACAATGAGCAGTTCTTC.

This chain links TRBV20-1 with TRBJ1-1; the D is unclear. Germline-derived CDR1 and CDR2 are DFQATT and SNEGSKA (reference sequence). V was cut by 4 bases and J by 11 bases, with 11 bases left in between. The CDR3 contains 10 residues. CDR3 sequence reads: CSAMLTGAFF. As DNA, the CDR3 is TGCAGTGCTATGCTTACGGGGGCTTTCTTT.